The rows below give T cell receptor beta chains drawn from one sample of a study of HIV-infected patients and healthy controls. Using its own MiXCR run on the 5' RACE reads, TCRdb lists one record per CDR3 protein. The table lists 50,000 to 80,000 distinct CDR3 sequences, around 21% of them singletons. Input material: CD4+ T cells from blood. These receptors all come from a human donor in good health. Each CDR3 is given with its conserved first and last residue.

TRBJ2-3 | TRBV24-1 | CATSDPGGPRSTDTQYF
TRBJ2-4 | TRBV3-1 | CASSQAENIQYF
TRBJ2-2 | TRBV19 | CATTPKKGLAGTGELFF
TRBJ2-3 | TRBV5-4 | CASSTGTGRTQYF
TRBJ2-4 | TRBV2 | CASSDGEAKNIQYF
TRBJ2-5 | TRBV6-2/TRBV6-3 | CASSSQGTQYF
TRBJ2-2 | TRBV2 | CASSGRLRLAGDSGELFF
TRBJ2-3 | TRBV7-2 | CASSGSRDTQYF
TRBJ2-7 | TRBV27 | CASSRTGGFEQYF
TRBJ2-7 | TRBV6-5 | CASRGLAGGLSSSYEQYF
TRBJ2-1 | TRBV5-6 | CASSTPRSSYNEQFF
TRBJ2-3 | TRBV7-9 | CASSKRISSTDTQYF
TRBJ1-4 | TRBV19 | CASRKGTGHEKLFF
TRBJ1-6 | TRBV7-9 | CASSLNLNGGSPLHF
TRBJ1-5 | TRBV30 | CAWSGRTGSNQPQHF
TRBJ1-2 | TRBV29-1 | CSVEPDSAYGYTF
TRBJ2-1 | TRBV5-5 | CASSPTGRTYNEQFF
TRBJ1-2 | TRBV6-5 | CASSLNRVNTF
TRBJ1-2 | TRBV5-6 | CASSLVVGTGGGGYTF
TRBJ1-5 | TRBV2 | CASSGWEGQGRNQPQHF
TRBJ1-6 | TRBV12-3/TRBV12-4 | CASGGQGNLSPLHF
TRBJ2-5 | TRBV6-6 | CASSYPTSGEETQYF
TRBJ1-2 | TRBV3-1 | CASSQDGGYGYTF
TRBJ1-1 | TRBV18 | CASSPILDILNTEAFF
TRBJ1-4 | TRBV12-3/TRBV12-4 | CASSSYLGEKLFF